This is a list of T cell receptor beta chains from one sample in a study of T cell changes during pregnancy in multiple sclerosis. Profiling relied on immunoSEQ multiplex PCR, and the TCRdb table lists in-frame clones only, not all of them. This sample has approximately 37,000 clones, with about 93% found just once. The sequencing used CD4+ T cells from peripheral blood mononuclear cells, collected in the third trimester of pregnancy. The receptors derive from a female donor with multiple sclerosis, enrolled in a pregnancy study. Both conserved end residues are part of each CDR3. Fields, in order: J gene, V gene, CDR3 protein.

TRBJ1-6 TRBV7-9 CASSATGDSSPLHF
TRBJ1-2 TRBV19 CASSIAGTVYGYTF
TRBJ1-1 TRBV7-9 CASSFGQGSTEAFF
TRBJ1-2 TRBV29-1 CSVDGSGYTF
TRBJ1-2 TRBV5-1 CASSLAGSYGYTF
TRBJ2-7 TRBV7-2 CASSPQGQVLYEQYF
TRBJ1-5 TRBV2 CASSGTVSNQPQHF
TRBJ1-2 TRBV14 CASSQAGAYGYTF
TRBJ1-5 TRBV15 CATSRDVSNQPQHF
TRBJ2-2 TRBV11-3 CASSFWQQGNTGELFF
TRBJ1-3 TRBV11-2 CASSRSAGEIGNTIYF
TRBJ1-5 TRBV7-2 CASSSRTGGSQPQHF
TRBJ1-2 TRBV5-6 CASSLTTGKFYGYTF
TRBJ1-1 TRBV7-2 CASSQRGGATAFF
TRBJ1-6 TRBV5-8 CASSRRDGQGNSPLHF
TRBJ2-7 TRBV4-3 CASSQDFRADLSYEQYF
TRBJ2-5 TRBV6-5 CTSGRSEETQYF
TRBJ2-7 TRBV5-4 CASSSEQGAYEQYF
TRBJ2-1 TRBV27 CASSRRHLRRAGSSYNEQFF
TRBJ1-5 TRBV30 CAWGTGNQPQHF
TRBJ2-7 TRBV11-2 CASSPHRLQGAWYEQYF
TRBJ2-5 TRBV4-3 CASSQGGRETQYF